The 23 T cell receptor beta chains reported below all come from one sample, sequenced in a study of T-cell reconstitution after alpha-beta-depleted transplantation in children. Unique molecular identifiers were used to barcode this TCRbeta library. Each CDR3 protein gets one entry after TCRdb re-called the PCR reads with MiXCR. This sample has nearly 200,000 distinct CDR3 sequences, with roughly 6% found just once. Sequencing was performed on PBMCs, taken before TCRalphabeta/CD19-depleted stem cell transplant. Every receptor here comes from a girl under three years old with combined immunodeficiency, due to receive a stem cell transplant.

This clonotype was recorded at least ten times. The chain is built from TRBV29-1 and TRBJ2-2; 8 bases match TRBD1. CDR3 length equals 15 residues. The J segment lost 0 bases and the V segment lost 3 bases, leaving 3 bases of the junction unmatched. From germline, CDR1 is SQVTM and CDR2 ANQGSEA. The CDR3 DNA follows: TGCAGCGTTGAGGGGGACAGGACGAACACCGGGGAGCTGTTTTTT. Protein product: CSVEGDRTNTGELFF.

The table lists this clonotype with many counts. The chain employs TRBV6-5 and TRBJ2-5; TRBD1 is a possible D gene (5 bases). The CDR3 spans 11 residues. V lost 4 bases, J lost 12 bases, and 12 bases lay in between. Germline lookup yields CDR1 MNHEY and CDR2 SVGAGI. CDR3 sequence: CASSSTGHEYF. The CDR3 DNA sequence: TGTGCCAGCAGTTCAACAGGTCACGAGTACTTC.

This clonotype was recorded at least ten times. The CDR3 spells CSVELPTNEQFF. The DNA for the CDR3 is TGCAGCGTTGAACTACCCACAAATGAGCAGTTCTTC. The J gene is TRBJ2-1, the V gene TRBV29-1; D not resolved. Germline values: CDR1 SQVTM, CDR2 ANQGSEA. The CDR3 contains 12 residues. V lost 2 bases and J 7 bases, leaving 9 bases between the germline ends.

This clonotype occurred many times. The chain carries TRBV20-1 and TRBJ2-1; D is perhaps TRBD1 or TRBD2 (5 bases each). This CDR3 has 14 amino acids. Germline V lookup: CDR1 DFQATT, CDR2 SNEGSKA (reference sequence). V lost 3 bases and J 0 bases, leaving 9 bases between the germline ends. CDR3 residues: CSARGTSSYNEQFF. The CDR3 DNA reads as TGCAGTGCTAGGGGGACGAGCTCCTACAATGAGCAGTTCTTC.

This clonotype was found many times. The V and J genes are TRBV19 and TRBJ1-1; TRBD1 aligns across 7 bases. The CDR3 is 15 amino acids. CDR1 is LNHDA and CDR2 is SQIVND in the germline V gene (reference sequence). V trimming: 5 bases; J trimming: 5 bases; junction bases outside the gene matches: 11. The CDR3 DNA reads TGTGCCAGTAGTCTGGCTGACAGGGTAGGGACTGAAGCTTTCTTT. Residues: CASSLADRVGTEAFF.

This clonotype was counted many times. The rearrangement links TRBV29-1 to TRBJ1-2; D is possibly TRBD1 (6 bases). V lost 2 bases, J lost 4 bases, and 32 bases lay in between. CDR1 and CDR2 from the germline V gene are SQVTM and ANQGSEA. There are 20 residues in the CDR3. In nucleotides, the CDR3 is TGCAGCGTTGAATCGGTCCTTATTCAGCGACCTCGGGGGGCGAGCTATGGCTACACCTTC. This encodes CSVESVLIQRPRGASYGYTF.

There are many counts of this clonotype. This chain links TRBV20-1 with TRBJ2-3; D remains unclear. The CDR3 is 13 amino acids. The germline V gene encodes CDR1 DFQATT and CDR2 SNEGSKA (reference sequence). Trimming removed 4 bases at V and 4 bases at J, with 12 bases between. The CDR3 here is CSAIRRAADTQYF. In nucleotides, the CDR3 is TGCAGTGCTATAAGGCGCGCGGCAGATACGCAGTATTTT.

The genes are TRBV7-8 and TRBJ2-1, with D possibly matching TRBD2 (7 bases). Between the trimmed V and J ends, which lost 7 bases and 5 bases, there was a span of 15 bases. From germline, CDR1 is SGHVS and CDR2 FQNEAQ. The CDR3 spans 14 residues. The chain's CDR3 is CASNPAGANNEQFF. The CDR3 DNA sequence: TGTGCCAGCAACCCCGCGGGGGCCAACAATGAGCAGTTCTTC.

This clonotype was found many times. In DNA, the CDR3 is TGCAGTGCGGGGACGGGACTCCGACAAGAGACCCAGTACTTC. Encoded protein: CSAGTGLRQETQYF. The genes are TRBV20-1 and TRBJ2-5; D is possibly TRBD2 (6 bases). Germline V lookup: CDR1 DFQATT, CDR2 SNEGSKA (reference sequence). This CDR3 region has 14 residues. Deletions cut 6 bases from V and 2 bases from J, with 16 bases between.

In its sample, this clonotype was seen many times. The CDR3: CASSLVGSYNEQFF. For the CDR3, the DNA is TGTGCCAGCAGTTTAGTTGGCTCCTACAATGAGCAGTTCTTC. The chain uses TRBV28 and TRBJ2-1; D not certain. The V and J ends lost 2 bases and 0 bases respectively, with 5 bases between them. Germline CDR1 is MDHEN and CDR2 is SYDVKM. The CDR3 length is 14 residues.

This clonotype came up many times. V and J are TRBV29-1 and TRBJ2-1; D remains ambiguous. V was clipped by 4 bases and J by 3 bases, with 19 bases between them. There are 16 residues in the CDR3. From germline, CDR1 is SQVTM and CDR2 ANQGSEA. CDR3 nucleotides: TGCAGCGTTGTTTTGGTGCAGCGAAGGTACTACAATGAGCAGTTCTTC. It is translated as CSVVLVQRRYYNEQFF.

This clonotype occurred many times. The chain joins TRBV29-1 to TRBJ1-5, with TRBD1 matching over 7 bases. CDR1 and CDR2 (germline): SQVTM, ANQGSEA. The CDR3 totals 12 residues. CDR3 in amino acids: CLRGGIYQPQHF. CDR3 bases: TGCCTCAGGGGGGGGATTTATCAGCCCCAGCATTTT.

This clonotype has at least ten counts. The chain couples TRBV29-1 to TRBJ1-1, with 9 nucleotides matching TRBD1. The V gene's germline CDR1 is SQVTM and CDR2 ANQGSEA. The length of the CDR3 is 14 residues. V shed 0 bases, J shed 5 bases, and the junction held 4 bases outside the gene matches. This chain's CDR3 is CSVEDDRGGTEAFF. The CDR3 DNA reads as TGCAGCGTTGAAGATGACAGGGGGGGAACTGAAGCTTTCTTT.

This clonotype was recorded many times. The V gene is TRBV4-3, the J gene TRBJ2-2; TRBD2 is a possible D gene (6 bases). The CDR3 extends over 17 amino acids. CDR1 and CDR2 (germline): LGHNA, YSLEER. Trimming took 0 bases from V and 2 from J, leaving 13 bases between them. CDR3 in DNA: TGCGCCAGCAGCCAAGATTTAACTAGCCGAAACACCGGGGAGCTGTTTTTT. The encoded protein is CASSQDLTSRNTGELFF.

This clonotype appeared many times. The chain employs TRBV27 and TRBJ2-1; 11 nucleotides agree with TRBD2. The CDR3 has 14 residues. The germline V gene encodes CDR1 MNHEY and CDR2 SMNVEV (reference sequence). The V and J ends lost 3 bases and 7 bases, in that order; junction bases with no gene match: 2. CDR3 protein: CASSLGTSGNEQFF. Here the CDR3 DNA reads TGTGCCAGCAGTTTGGGGACTAGCGGTAATGAGCAGTTCTTC.

V and J are TRBV18 and TRBJ1-5; weak D call: TRBD1 (5 bases). The germline V gene has CDR1 KGHSH and CDR2 LQKENI. The CDR3 sequence is 14 residues long. The ends were cut back, 9 bases at V and 4 bases at J, with 16 bases in the middle. The CDR3 DNA follows: TGTGCCAGTTCCCCGGGGCAGGAGAATCAGCCCCAGCATTTT. Its protein product is CASSPGQENQPQHF. Complete variable domain (other parts from reference TRBV18 and TRBJ1-5): NAGVMQNPRHLVRRRGQEARLRCSPMKGHSHVYWYRQLPEEGLKFMVYLQKENIIDESGMPKERFSAEFPKEGPSILRIQQVVRGDSAAYFCASSPGQENQPQHFGDGTRLSIL.

This clonotype was detected ten times or more. V is TRBV20-1 and J is TRBJ2-7; D perhaps matches TRBD1 (7 bases). Trimming removed 6 bases at V and 0 bases at J, with 15 bases between. CDR1 and CDR2 (germline): DFQATT, SNEGSKA (reference sequence). CDR3 length: 14 residues. CDR3 sequence: CSAPEEGASYEQYF. For the CDR3, the DNA is TGCAGTGCCCCCGAGGAGGGGGCCTCCTACGAGCAGTACTTC.

This clonotype was recorded at least ten times. The chain is built from TRBV5-6 and TRBJ2-7; the D gene is possibly TRBD2 (6 bases). Trimming removed 3 bases from V and 4 bases from J, with 14 bases in between. This CDR3 has 14 residues. The germline V gene encodes CDR1 SGHDT and CDR2 YYEEEE. CDR3 protein: CASSYGGEGYEQYF. CDR3 bases: TGTGCCAGCAGCTACGGGGGTGAGGGGTACGAGCAGTACTTC.

This clonotype has ten or more counts. V gene TRBV20-1 combines with J gene TRBJ2-7; D possibly corresponds to TRBD2 (5 bases). Trimming left V 1 base short and J 3 bases short, with 10 bases between. The germline V gene has CDR1 DFQATT and CDR2 SNEGSKA (reference sequence). The CDR3 loop spans 13 amino acids. The CDR3 protein is CSARGGRSYEQYF. CDR3 nucleotides: TGCAGTGCTAGAGGAGGGAGAAGCTACGAGCAGTACTTC.

This clonotype was seen at least ten times. The CDR3 DNA sequence: TGTGCCAGCAGCTTAAATCCGGCGGGGACCGGGGAGCTGTTTTTT. It yields the protein CASSLNPAGTGELFF. The chain uses TRBV7-2 and TRBJ2-2, with D possibly TRBD2 on 6 matching bases. There are 15 residues in the CDR3. CDR1 is SGHTA and CDR2 is FQGNSA in the germline V gene. V was trimmed by 2 bases and J by 5 bases, leaving 12 bases between them.

In its sample, this clonotype was seen many times. V usage is TRBV12-3 or TRBV12-4 and J usage is TRBJ1-1, with 7 bases identical to TRBD1. The ends lost 5 bases at V and 5 bases at J; junction bases unmatched: 11. This CDR3 contains 15 residues. Written as DNA, the CDR3 is TGTGCCAGCAGTCAGACAGGGTGGGATAGGACTGAAGCTTTCTTT. Translation: CASSQTGWDRTEAFF.

This clonotype came up many times. The V call is TRBV27, the J call TRBJ2-7, with a possible D match to TRBD2 (6 bases). The germline V gene encodes CDR1 MNHEY and CDR2 SMNVEV (reference sequence). V lost 6 bases and J lost 5, with 17 bases in between. The CDR3 has 14 amino acids. Written as DNA, the CDR3 is TGTGCCAGCAGAATATTAGGAGGGGTCGACGAGCAGTACTTC. It translates to CASRILGGVDEQYF.

This clonotype was counted at least ten times. J is TRBJ2-1 and V is TRBV7-9; the match to TRBD2 covers 7 bases. V was clipped by 8 bases and J by 3 bases; unmatched bases: 10. Germline CDR1 and CDR2: SEHNR and FQNEAQ (reference sequence). This CDR3 comprises 15 residues. The chain's CDR3 is CASSPEERDYNEQFF. CDR3 bases: TGTGCCAGCTCACCCGAGGAGCGGGACTACAATGAGCAGTTCTTC. Supplemented by reference TRBV7-9 and TRBJ2-1, the full variable domain reads DTGVSQNPRHKITKRGQNVTFRCDPISEHNRLYWYRQTLGQGPEFLTYFQNEAQLEKSRLLSDRFSAERPKGSFSTLEIQRTEQGDSAMYLCASSPEERDYNEQFFGPGTRLTVL.